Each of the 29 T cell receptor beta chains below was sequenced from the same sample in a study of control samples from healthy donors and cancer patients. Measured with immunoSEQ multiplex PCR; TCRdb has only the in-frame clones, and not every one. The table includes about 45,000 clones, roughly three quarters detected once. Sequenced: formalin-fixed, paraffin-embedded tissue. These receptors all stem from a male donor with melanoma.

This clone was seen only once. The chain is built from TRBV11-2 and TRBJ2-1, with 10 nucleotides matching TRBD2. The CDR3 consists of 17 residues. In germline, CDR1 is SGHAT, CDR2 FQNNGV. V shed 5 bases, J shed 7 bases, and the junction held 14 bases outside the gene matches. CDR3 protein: CASSAPLSGRARNEQFF. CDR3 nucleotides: TGTGCCAGCAGCGCTCCATTGAGCGGGAGGGCCAGGAATGAGCAGTTCTTC.

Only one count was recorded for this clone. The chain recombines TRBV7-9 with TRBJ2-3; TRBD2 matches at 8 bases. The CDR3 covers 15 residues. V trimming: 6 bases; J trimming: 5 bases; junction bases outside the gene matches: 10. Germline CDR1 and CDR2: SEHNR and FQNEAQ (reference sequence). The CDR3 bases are TGTGCCAGCAGACCCCTAGCGGGCTCCATAGATACGCAGTATTTT. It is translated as CASRPLAGSIDTQYF.

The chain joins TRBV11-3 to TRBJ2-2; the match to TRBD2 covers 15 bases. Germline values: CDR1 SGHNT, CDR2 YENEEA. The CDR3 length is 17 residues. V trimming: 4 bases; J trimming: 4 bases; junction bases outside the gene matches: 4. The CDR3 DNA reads TGTGCCAGCAGCTATGGACTAGCGGGAGGGGGCACCGGGGAGCTGTTTTTT. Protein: CASSYGLAGGGTGELFF.

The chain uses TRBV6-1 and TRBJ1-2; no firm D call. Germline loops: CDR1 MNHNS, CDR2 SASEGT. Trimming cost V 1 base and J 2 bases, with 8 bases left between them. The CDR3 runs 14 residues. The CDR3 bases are TGTGCCAGCAGTGAAGTTTGGGAAAACTATGGCTACACCTTC. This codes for CASSEVWENYGYTF.

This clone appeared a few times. The DNA for the CDR3 is TGTGCCATCAGTGAGCCCCGAGCGGGGGAAAAACTGTTTTTT. This translates into CAISEPRAGEKLFF. The chain employs TRBV10-3 and TRBJ1-4; no clear D gene. V shed 2 bases and J shed 8 bases, with 12 bases lying between them. Germline V gene lookup returns CDR1 ENHRY and CDR2 SYGVKD. The CDR3 has 14 amino acids.

CDR3 protein: CASSKGLAGDYEQFF. The DNA of the CDR3 is TGTGCCAGCAGTAAAGGACTAGCGGGAGATTATGAGCAGTTCTTC. The chain uses TRBV28 and TRBJ2-1; the match to TRBD2 covers 13 bases. Germline CDR1 reads MDHEN; CDR2 reads SYDVKM. With 5 bases clipped from V and 8 bases from J, the junction kept 6 bases outside the gene matches. The CDR3 sequence is 15 residues long.

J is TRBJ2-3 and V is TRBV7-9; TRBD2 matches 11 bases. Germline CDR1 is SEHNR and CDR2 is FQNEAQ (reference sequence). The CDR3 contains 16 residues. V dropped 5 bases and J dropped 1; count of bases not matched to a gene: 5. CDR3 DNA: TGTGCCAGCAGCCGACTAGCGGGATTGGGCACAGATACGCAGTATTTT. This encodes CASSRLAGLGTDTQYF.

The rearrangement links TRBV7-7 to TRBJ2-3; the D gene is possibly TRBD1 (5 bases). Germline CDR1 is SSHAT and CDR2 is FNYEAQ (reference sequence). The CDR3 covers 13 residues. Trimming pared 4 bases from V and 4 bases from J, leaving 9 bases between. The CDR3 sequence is CASSSQVADTQYF. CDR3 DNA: TGTGCCAGCAGCTCACAGGTGGCAGATACGCAGTATTTT.

The CDR3 is CASSPGTYRGNQPQHF. The CDR3 bases are TGTGCCAGCAGCCCTGGGACTTACAGGGGCAATCAGCCCCAGCATTTT. The chain carries TRBV3-1 (or the pseudogene TRBV3-2) and TRBJ1-5, with D possibly matching TRBD1 (6 bases). The germline CDR1 and CDR2 sequences are LGHDT and YNNKEL (reference sequence). The CDR3 runs 16 residues. V gave up 4 bases and J gave up 2 bases, with 15 bases separating them.

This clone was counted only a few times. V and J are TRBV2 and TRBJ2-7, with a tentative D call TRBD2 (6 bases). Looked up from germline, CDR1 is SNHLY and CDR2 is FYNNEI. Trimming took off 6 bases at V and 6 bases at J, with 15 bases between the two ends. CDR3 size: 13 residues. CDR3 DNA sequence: TGTGCCAGCAGCCGGGAGCTTACGGCCGAGCAGTACTTC. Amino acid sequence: CASSRELTAEQYF.

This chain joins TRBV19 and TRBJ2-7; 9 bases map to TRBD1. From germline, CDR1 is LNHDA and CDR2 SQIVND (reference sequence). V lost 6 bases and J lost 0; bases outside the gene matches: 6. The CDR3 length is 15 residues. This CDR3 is CASRQGQGVSYEQYF. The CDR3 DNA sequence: TGTGCCAGTAGGCAGGGACAGGGAGTCTCCTACGAGCAGTACTTC.

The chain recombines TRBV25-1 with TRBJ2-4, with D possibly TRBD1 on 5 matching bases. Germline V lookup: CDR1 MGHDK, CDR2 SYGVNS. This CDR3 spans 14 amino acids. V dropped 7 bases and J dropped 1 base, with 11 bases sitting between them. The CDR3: CASTAAGAKNIQYF. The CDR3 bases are TGTGCCAGCACCGCGGCAGGGGCCAAAAACATTCAGTACTTC.

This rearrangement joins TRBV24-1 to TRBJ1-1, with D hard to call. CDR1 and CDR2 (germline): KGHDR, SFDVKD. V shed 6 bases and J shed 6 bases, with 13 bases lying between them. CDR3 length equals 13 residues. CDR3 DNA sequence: TGTGCCACCAGTTCTAGGGCCAGCGCTGAAGCTTTCTTT. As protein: CATSSRASAEAFF.

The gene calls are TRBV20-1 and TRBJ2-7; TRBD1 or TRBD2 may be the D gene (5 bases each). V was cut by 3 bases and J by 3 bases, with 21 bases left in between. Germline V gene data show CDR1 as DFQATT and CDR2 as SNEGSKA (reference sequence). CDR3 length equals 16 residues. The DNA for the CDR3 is TGCAGTGCTAGTGCTCGGGGCGGATATCCCGACTACGAGCAGTACTTC. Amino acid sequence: CSASARGGYPDYEQYF.

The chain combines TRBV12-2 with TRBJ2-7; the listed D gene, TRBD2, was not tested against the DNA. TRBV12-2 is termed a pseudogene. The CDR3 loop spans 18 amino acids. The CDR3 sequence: CASRLATASGTTGLEQYF. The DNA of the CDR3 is TGTGCAAGTCGCTTAGCCACCGCCTCCGGGACTACAGGGCTCGAGCAGTACTTC.

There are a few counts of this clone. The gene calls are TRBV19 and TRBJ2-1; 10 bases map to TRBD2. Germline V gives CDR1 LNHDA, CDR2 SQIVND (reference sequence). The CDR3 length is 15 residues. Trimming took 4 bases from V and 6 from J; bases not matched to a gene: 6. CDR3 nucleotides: TGTGCCAGTAGTAGAAAAGCGGGAGGGCCCAATGAGCAGTTCTTC. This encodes CASSRKAGGPNEQFF. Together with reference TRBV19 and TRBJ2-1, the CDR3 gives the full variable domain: DGGITQSPKYLFRKEGQNVTLSCEQNLNHDAMYWYRQDPGQGLRLIYYSQIVNDFQKGDIAEGYSVSREKKESFPLTVTSAQKNPTAFYLCASSRKAGGPNEQFFGPGTRLTVL.

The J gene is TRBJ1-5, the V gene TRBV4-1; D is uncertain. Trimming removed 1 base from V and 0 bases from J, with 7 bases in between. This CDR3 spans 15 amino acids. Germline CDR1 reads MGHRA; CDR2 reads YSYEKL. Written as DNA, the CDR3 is TGCGCCAGCAGCCAAGGGGCTAATAGCAATCAGCCCCAGCATTTT. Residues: CASSQGANSNQPQHF.

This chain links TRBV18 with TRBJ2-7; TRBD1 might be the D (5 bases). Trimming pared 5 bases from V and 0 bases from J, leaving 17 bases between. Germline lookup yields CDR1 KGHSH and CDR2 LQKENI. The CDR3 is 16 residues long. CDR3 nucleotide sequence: TGTGCCAGCTCAAGTTCCGAAGGGGCGAGCTCCTACGAGCAGTACTTC. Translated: CASSSSEGASSYEQYF.

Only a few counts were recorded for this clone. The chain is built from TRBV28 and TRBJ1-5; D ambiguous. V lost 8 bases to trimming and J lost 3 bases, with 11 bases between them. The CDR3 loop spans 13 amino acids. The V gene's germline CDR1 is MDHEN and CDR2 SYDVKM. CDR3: CASGRRNNQPQHF. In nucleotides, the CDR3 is TGTGCCAGCGGTCGACGAAACAATCAGCCCCAGCATTTT.

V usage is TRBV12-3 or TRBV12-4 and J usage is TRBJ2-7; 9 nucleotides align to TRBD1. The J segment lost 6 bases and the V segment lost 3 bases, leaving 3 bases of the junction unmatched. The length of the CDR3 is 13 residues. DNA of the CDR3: TGTGCCAGCAGTTTTGGGACAGGGTCCGAGCAGTACTTC. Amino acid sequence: CASSFGTGSEQYF.

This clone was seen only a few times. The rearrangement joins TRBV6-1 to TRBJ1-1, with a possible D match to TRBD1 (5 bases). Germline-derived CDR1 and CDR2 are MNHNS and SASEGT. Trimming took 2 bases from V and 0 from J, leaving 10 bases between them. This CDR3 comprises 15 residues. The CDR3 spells CASSEPGTVNTEAFF. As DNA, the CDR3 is TGTGCCAGCAGTGAACCTGGGACGGTGAACACTGAAGCTTTCTTT.

The CDR3 DNA reads TGTGCCAGCTCTCCTCAGGGCGGGCGTGGAAACACCATATATTTT. It yields the protein CASSPQGGRGNTIYF. This chain joins TRBV18 and TRBJ1-3; possibly TRBD1 for D (5 bases). Germline V gene data show CDR1 as KGHSH and CDR2 as LQKENI. Trimming cost V 6 bases and J 3 bases, with 15 bases left between them. The CDR3 contains 15 residues.

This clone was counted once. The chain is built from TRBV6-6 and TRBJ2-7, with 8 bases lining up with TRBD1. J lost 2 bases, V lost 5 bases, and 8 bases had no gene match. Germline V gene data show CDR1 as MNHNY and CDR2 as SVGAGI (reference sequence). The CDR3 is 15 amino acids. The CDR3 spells CASSGRGQVTYEQYF. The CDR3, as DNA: TGTGCCAGCAGTGGCCGGGGACAGGTAACCTACGAGCAGTACTTC.

Here the CDR3 reads CASSLAPMDMGGGSNQPQHF. The CDR3 DNA sequence: TGTGCCAGCAGCTTGGCTCCCATGGATATGGGAGGGGGTAGTAATCAGCCCCAGCATTTT. This rearrangement joins TRBV5-5 to TRBJ1-5; TRBD1 is a possible D gene (6 bases). Per germline, CDR1 SGHKS and CDR2 YYEKEE (reference sequence). This CDR3 is built from 20 residues. V lost 0 bases and J 4 bases, leaving 26 bases between the germline ends.

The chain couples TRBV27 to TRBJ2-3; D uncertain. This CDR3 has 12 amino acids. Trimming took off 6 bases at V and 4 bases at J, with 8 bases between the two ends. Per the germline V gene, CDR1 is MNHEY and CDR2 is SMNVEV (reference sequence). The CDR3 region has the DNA TGTGCCAGCAGCCCAGGAGCAGATACGCAGTATTTT. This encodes CASSPGADTQYF.

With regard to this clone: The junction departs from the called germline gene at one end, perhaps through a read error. CDR3 nucleotides: TGTGCCAGCAGCTACAGGGGGGCAGATATGCAGTATTTT. It yields the protein CASSYRGADMQYF. V is TRBV7-9 and J is TRBJ2-3; TRBD1 aligns across 8 bases. The CDR3 is 13 residues long. Germline CDR1 and CDR2: SEHNR and FQNEAQ (reference sequence).

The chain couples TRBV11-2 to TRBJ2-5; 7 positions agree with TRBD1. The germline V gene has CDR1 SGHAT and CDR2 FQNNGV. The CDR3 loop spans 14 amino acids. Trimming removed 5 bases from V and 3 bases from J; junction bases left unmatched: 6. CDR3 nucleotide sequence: TGTGCCAGCAGCCCCCGGACAGGAAAAGAGACCCAGTACTTC. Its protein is CASSPRTGKETQYF.

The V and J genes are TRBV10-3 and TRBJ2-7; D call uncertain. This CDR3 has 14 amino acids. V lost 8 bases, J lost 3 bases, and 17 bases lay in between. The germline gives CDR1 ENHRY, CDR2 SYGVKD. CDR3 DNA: TGTGCCATCGTTTACTCGGAAGTGTACTACGAGCAGTACTTC. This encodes CAIVYSEVYYEQYF.

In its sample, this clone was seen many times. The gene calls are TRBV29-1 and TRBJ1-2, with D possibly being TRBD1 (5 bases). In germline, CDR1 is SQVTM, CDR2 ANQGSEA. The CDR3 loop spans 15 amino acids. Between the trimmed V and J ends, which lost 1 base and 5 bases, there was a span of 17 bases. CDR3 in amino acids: CSVEGGEWVKYGYTF. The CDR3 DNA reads TGCAGCGTTGAAGGAGGGGAATGGGTTAAGTATGGCTACACCTTC.